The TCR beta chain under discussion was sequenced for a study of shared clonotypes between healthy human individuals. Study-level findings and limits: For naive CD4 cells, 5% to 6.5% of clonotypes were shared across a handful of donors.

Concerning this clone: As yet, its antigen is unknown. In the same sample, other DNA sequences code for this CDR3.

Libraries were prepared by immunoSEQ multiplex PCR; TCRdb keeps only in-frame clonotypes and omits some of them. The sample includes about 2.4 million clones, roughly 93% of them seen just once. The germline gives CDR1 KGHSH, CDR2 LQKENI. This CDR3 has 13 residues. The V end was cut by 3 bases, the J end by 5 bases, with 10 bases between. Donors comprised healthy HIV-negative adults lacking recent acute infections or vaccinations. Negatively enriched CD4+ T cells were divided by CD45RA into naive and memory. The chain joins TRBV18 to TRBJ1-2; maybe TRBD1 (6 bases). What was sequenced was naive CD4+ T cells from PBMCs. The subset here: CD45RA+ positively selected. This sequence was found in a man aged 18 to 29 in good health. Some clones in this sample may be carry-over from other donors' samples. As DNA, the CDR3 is TGTGCCAGCTCACCCCGGACAGATTATGGCTACACCTTC. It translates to CASSPRTDYGYTF.